This TCR beta chain came from a study of shared clonotypes between healthy human individuals. CDR1 is LNHDA and CDR2 is SQIVND in the germline V gene (reference sequence). The CDR3 consists of 13 residues. V lost 6 bases and J lost 6, with 14 bases in between. The table came from immunoSEQ multiplex PCR; TCRdb's copy has only in-frame clones and leaves some out. The table lists 2 million to 2.5 million clones, around 95% of them singletons. Specimen: naive CD4+ T cells sorted from blood. Indicated subset: CD45RA+ positively selected. This receptor was identified in a man in his late teens or twenties in good health. This chain joins TRBV19 and TRBJ1-2; no definite D call. CDR3 coding DNA: TGTGCCAGTAGCCGTGCAGAAAGCAATGGCTACACCTTC. Residues: CASSRAESNGYTF.